These 21 T cell receptor beta chains were all obtained from the same sample, sequenced in a study of Ad26.COV2.S vaccination and SARS-CoV-2 variants. This sample's treatment: some 20 received Ad26.COV2.S at low or high dose, single or two shots; 5 received placebo; per-sample allocation not given. It was on day 63 after the first vaccine or placebo injection that samples were taken. Sequenced by immunoSEQ multiplex PCR; TCRdb stores in-frame clones only, minus some. The sample consists of about 350,000 clones, approximately 90% of them appearing once. The sequencing used peripheral blood, collected in a trial of Ad26.COV2.S vaccine versus placebo. These receptors originate from a person aged 18 to 59 who received the Ad26.COV2.S COVID-19 vaccine or a placebo.

This chain links TRBV28 with TRBJ1-5, with D possibly TRBD1 on 5 matching bases. Trimming shortened V by 5 bases and J by 7 bases, and 12 bases separated the two germline ends. This CDR3 spans 13 amino acids. CDR1 is MDHEN and CDR2 is SYDVKM in the germline V gene. CDR3 in amino acids: CASSLGEEQPQHF. The CDR3 bases are TGTGCCAGCAGTCTAGGGGAGGAACAGCCCCAGCATTTT.

This chain joins TRBV5-1 and TRBJ2-3; tentative D call: TRBD2 (6 bases). Deletions cut 7 bases from V and 7 bases from J, with 13 bases between. From germline, CDR1 is SGHRS and CDR2 YFSETQ. The CDR3 contains 12 residues. CDR3 in DNA: TGCGCCAGCCGGGGGTGGTTTAATACGCAGTATTTT. Translation: CASRGWFNTQYF.

This chain links TRBV7-9 with TRBJ2-6; the D gene is possibly TRBD1 (6 bases). Between the trimmed V and J ends, which lost 9 bases and 2 bases, there was a span of 8 bases. The CDR3 has 13 amino acids. The V gene's germline CDR1 is SEHNR and CDR2 FQNEAQ (reference sequence). The CDR3 sequence: CARDRPGANVLTF. DNA for the CDR3: TGTGCCAGGGACAGACCTGGGGCCAACGTCCTGACTTTC.

This chain connects TRBV25-1 to TRBJ2-5; 7 bases are a match to TRBD2. This CDR3 spans 14 amino acids. Losses at the gene ends were 2 bases for V and 7 bases for J; bases not matched to a gene: 7. Germline CDR1 and CDR2: MGHDK and SYGVNS. In DNA, the CDR3 is TGTGCCAGCAGTGAAGGGGCGGGAGACGGGACCCAGTACTTC. Encoded protein: CASSEGAGDGTQYF.

The chain combines TRBV28 with TRBJ1-3, with D perhaps TRBD1 (5 bases). Per the germline V gene, CDR1 is MDHEN and CDR2 is SYDVKM. V lost 6 bases and J lost 2, with 8 bases in between. CDR3 length: 13 residues. The CDR3 nucleotides are TGTGCCAGCAGCAGACAGACTGGAAACACCATATATTTT. It yields the protein CASSRQTGNTIYF.

This clone is a singleton in its sample. The gene calls are TRBV6-5 and TRBJ1-6, with D maybe TRBD1 (5 bases). The CDR3 is 12 residues long. CDR1 MNHEY and CDR2 SVGAGI come from the germline V gene. V was clipped by 6 bases and J by 14 bases, with 14 bases between them. The CDR3: CASSRDSEALHF. Written as DNA, the CDR3 is TGTGCCAGCAGCCGTGACAGTGAGGCCCTCCACTTT.

This chain connects TRBV7-2 to TRBJ2-1, with a possible D match to TRBD2 (5 bases). The V and J ends lost 4 bases and 9 bases respectively, with 10 bases between them. CDR1 is SGHTA, CDR2 FQGNSA, per germline. This CDR3 has 12 residues. Here the CDR3 DNA reads TGTGCCAGCAGCTGGGGAGCTTCTGAGCAGTTCTTC. It is translated as CASSWGASEQFF.

This clone has only a few counts. This chain uses TRBV4-3 with TRBJ1-3; no reliable D call. Deletions cut 1 base from V and 0 bases from J, with 7 bases between. The CDR3 sequence is 15 residues long. The germline CDR1 and CDR2 sequences are LGHNA and YSLEER. This CDR3 reads CASSQGPGSGNTIYF. CDR3 sequence (DNA): TGCGCCAGCAGCCAAGGTCCAGGCTCTGGAAACACCATATATTTT.

The chain carries TRBV12-3 or TRBV12-4 and TRBJ2-7; D possibly corresponds to TRBD2 (6 bases). There are 11 residues in the CDR3. V lost 3 bases and J lost 6, with 6 bases in between. This CDR3 is CASSFSGEQYF. DNA for the CDR3: TGTGCCAGCAGTTTTAGCGGCGAGCAGTACTTC.

V and J are TRBV7-2 and TRBJ1-1; 7 nucleotides match TRBD1. Trimming cost V 3 bases and J 2 bases; bases outside gene matches: 3. The CDR3 consists of 14 residues. Germline CDR1 SGHTA, CDR2 FQGNSA. CDR3 in amino acids: CASSLTGTNTEAFF. The CDR3 DNA reads as TGTGCCAGCAGCTTGACAGGGACAAACACTGAAGCTTTCTTT.

This clone was seen more than once but under ten times. This sequence joins TRBV10-3 and TRBJ1-6, with D possibly being TRBD1 (5 bases). V was shortened by 9 bases and J by 5 bases, with 14 bases between the two germline ends. The CDR3 sequence is 14 residues long. CDR1 and CDR2 (germline): ENHRY, SYGVKD. CDR3 amino acids: CAIRRGTDNSPLHF. The CDR3 bases are TGTGCCATAAGGAGGGGTACAGATAATTCACCCCTCCACTTT.

The CDR3 sequence: CATSDSGWYQETQYF. The CDR3 DNA reads TGTGCCACCAGTGACTCGGGGTGGTACCAAGAGACCCAGTACTTC. The rearrangement links TRBV24-1 to TRBJ2-5; D possibly corresponds to TRBD2 (5 bases). V dropped 4 bases and J dropped 0 bases, with 11 bases sitting between them. Germline CDR1 and CDR2: KGHDR and SFDVKD. CDR3 length equals 15 residues.

The chain joins TRBV28 to TRBJ1-2, with D tentatively TRBD1 (6 bases). The CDR3 contains 15 residues. The germline V gene encodes CDR1 MDHEN and CDR2 SYDVKM. Trimming took off 2 bases at V and 2 bases at J, with 12 bases between the two ends. CDR3 sequence: CASSLTSTGNYGYTF. CDR3 bases: TGTGCCAGCAGTTTAACCTCGACAGGAAACTATGGCTACACCTTC.

The rearrangement links TRBV2 to TRBJ1-2; D is uncertain. There are 13 residues in the CDR3. The V end was cut by 4 bases, the J end by 0 bases, with 6 bases between. Germline V gene sequence: CDR1 SNHLY, CDR2 FYNNEI. The CDR3 reads CASSGLPNYGYTF. The CDR3 coding sequence is TGTGCCAGCAGTGGTTTACCTAACTATGGCTACACCTTC.

This clone was seen only once. The chain recombines TRBV4-1 with TRBJ2-2, with D hard to call. CDR1 MGHRA and CDR2 YSYEKL come from the germline V gene. This CDR3 contains 16 residues. Trimming shortened V by 6 bases and J by 1 base, and 15 bases separated the two germline ends. The CDR3 sequence is CASRKREGQNTGELFF. Written as DNA, the CDR3 is TGCGCCAGCAGGAAAAGAGAAGGGCAGAACACCGGGGAGCTGTTTTTT.

As regards this clone: Within the sample, other DNA sequences also encode this same CDR3. V and J are TRBV5-1 and TRBJ1-1; 9 positions agree with TRBD1. After removal of 2 bases from V and 5 bases from J, the junction contained 4 bases not matched to a gene. This CDR3 comprises 14 residues. From germline, CDR1 is SGHRS and CDR2 YFSETQ. The DNA of the CDR3 is TGCGCCAGCAGCTTACAGGGGGCAGGGACTGAAGCTTTCTTT. It yields the protein CASSLQGAGTEAFF.

The DNA of the CDR3 is TGTGCCAGCAGCCAAACGCCTAGCGGGGGGAGTTACAATGAGCAGTTCTTC. Amino acid sequence: CASSQTPSGGSYNEQFF. The chain couples TRBV3-1 (or the pseudogene TRBV3-2) to TRBJ2-1; 11 bases map to TRBD2. Per germline, CDR1 LGHDT and CDR2 YNNKEL (reference sequence). The J segment lost 4 bases and the V segment lost 2 bases, leaving 7 bases of the junction unmatched. The CDR3 consists of 17 residues.

The rearrangement links TRBV18 to TRBJ2-3; TRBD1 matches 10 bases. The CDR3 is 16 amino acids. Losses at the gene ends were 2 bases for V and 2 bases for J; bases not matched to a gene: 4. Germline values: CDR1 KGHSH, CDR2 LQKENI. The CDR3 protein is CASSPSDRGLTDTQYF. The CDR3 nucleotides are TGTGCCAGCTCACCAAGTGACAGGGGGCTCACAGATACGCAGTATTTT.

This clone was found a few times. The genes are TRBV10-2 and TRBJ1-5; D unresolved. The CDR3 spans 13 residues. Per the germline V gene, CDR1 is WSHSY and CDR2 is SAAADI. Between the trimmed V and J ends, which lost 4 bases and 4 bases, there was a span of 8 bases. The DNA of the CDR3 is TGCGCCAGCAGTGGAACAGTGAATCAGCCCCAGCATTTT. It codes for CASSGTVNQPQHF.

The count of this clone is one. J is TRBJ2-7 and V is TRBV28; possibly TRBD2 for D (5 bases). The CDR3 sequence is 14 residues long. The V end lost 1 base, the J end lost 6 bases, and 13 bases lay between the germline ends. CDR1 is MDHEN and CDR2 is SYDVKM in the germline V gene. As DNA, the CDR3 is TGTGCCAGCAGTTTATCCGGGGTTGATCGCGAGCAGTACTTC. Protein sequence: CASSLSGVDREQYF.

The genes are TRBV27 and TRBJ1-1; D not certain. This CDR3 spans 12 amino acids. Trimming took 5 bases from V and 8 from J, leaving 12 bases between them. Per the germline V gene, CDR1 is MNHEY and CDR2 is SMNVEV (reference sequence). The CDR3 loop reads CASSPTGREAFF. The CDR3 DNA follows: TGTGCCAGCAGTCCCACGGGCAGAGAAGCTTTCTTT.